This is a list of T cell receptor beta chains from one sample in a study of T cells in Graves' hyperthyroidism and ophthalmopathy. TCRdb re-analysed the multiplex PCR reads in MiXCR, keeping a single row per CDR3 protein. Of about 580,000 distinct CDR3 sequences in the sample, 40% to 55% are singletons; the top ten hold more than 7.5%. Source material: peripheral blood or thyroid tissue (not recorded which). All receptors come from a woman aged 18-29 years with Graves' hyperthyroidism. CDR3s include the opening cysteine and the closing phenylalanine or tryptophan. The D gene is left open where the match is weak. Part of the rows lack a size; the others show once, few, many or a class for expanded clones.

clone_size: .; v_call: TRBV7-8; j_call: TRBJ1-4; d_call: TRBD1; cdr3_length: 13; cdr3_aa: CASSRGTAEKLFF; cdr3_nt: TGTGCCAGCAGCCGAGGGACAGCCGAAAAACTGTTTTTT
clone_size: many; v_call: TRBV19; j_call: TRBJ1-1; d_call: .; cdr3_length: 14; cdr3_aa: CASSIGPGSAEAFF; cdr3_nt: TGTGCCAGTAGTATAGGGCCGGGTAGCGCTGAAGCTTTCTTT
clone_size: .; v_call: TRBV2; j_call: TRBJ2-1; d_call: .; cdr3_length: 13; cdr3_aa: CASFREPNYEQFF; cdr3_nt: TGTGCCAGTTTCCGGGAACCCAACTATGAGCAGTTCTTC
clone_size: many; v_call: TRBV20-1; j_call: TRBJ1-6; d_call: .; cdr3_length: 15; cdr3_aa: CSAGAGGGSNSPLHF; cdr3_nt: TGCAGTGCCGGGGCCGGGGGCGGAAGTAATTCACCCCTCCACTTT
clone_size: .; v_call: TRBV7-9; j_call: TRBJ2-7; d_call: TRBD2; cdr3_length: 13; cdr3_aa: CASSHIAGGEQYF; cdr3_nt: TGTGCCAGCAGCCATATAGCGGGAGGCGAGCAGTACTTC
clone_size: many; v_call: TRBV29-1; j_call: TRBJ1-1; d_call: .; cdr3_length: 12; cdr3_aa: CSVEYSRRKTFF; cdr3_nt: TGCAGCGTTGAATATAGCCGGCGGAAGACTTTCTTT
clone_size: .; v_call: TRBV20-1; j_call: TRBJ1-6; d_call: .; cdr3_length: 18; cdr3_aa: CSARVRRGGQSYNSPLHF; cdr3_nt: TGCAGTGCTAGAGTTAGGCGGGGGGGTCAGTCCTATAATTCACCCCTCCACTTT
clone_size: .; v_call: TRBV18; j_call: TRBJ1-2; d_call: .; cdr3_length: 14; cdr3_aa: CASSPPGAHYGYTF; cdr3_nt: TGTGCCAGCTCACCACCGGGGGCCCACTATGGCTACACCTTC
clone_size: .; v_call: TRBV20-1; j_call: TRBJ1-5; d_call: TRBD1; cdr3_length: 15; cdr3_aa: CSARDNRGSRRAQHF; cdr3_nt: TGCAGTGCTAGAGATAACAGGGGTAGTCGTAGGGCCCAGCATTTT
clone_size: .; v_call: TRBV29-1; j_call: TRBJ1-1; d_call: .; cdr3_length: 13; cdr3_aa: CSARLTSYNEAFF; cdr3_nt: TGCAGTGCTAGGCTTACCTCCTACAATGAAGCTTTCTTT
clone_size: many; v_call: TRBV20-1; j_call: TRBJ2-7; d_call: .; cdr3_length: 15; cdr3_aa: CSARSGVGRFYEQYF; cdr3_nt: TGCAGTGCTAGAAGTGGGGTGGGACGGTTCTACGAGCAGTACTTC
clone_size: many; v_call: TRBV9; j_call: TRBJ1-4; d_call: .; cdr3_length: 18; cdr3_aa: CASSVGSWGDATNEKLFF; cdr3_nt: TGTGCCAGCAGCGTAGGGTCGTGGGGGGATGCAACTAATGAAAAACTGTTTTTT
clone_size: many; v_call: TRBV29-1; j_call: TRBJ2-7; d_call: .; cdr3_length: 12; cdr3_aa: CSVEEGEYEQYF; cdr3_nt: TGCAGCGTTGAAGAGGGGGAGTACGAGCAGTACTTC
clone_size: .; v_call: TRBV7-2; j_call: TRBJ2-5; d_call: .; cdr3_length: 15; cdr3_aa: CISSLDHPRGETQYF; cdr3_nt: TGTATCAGCAGCTTAGATCACCCTAGGGGCGAGACCCAGTACTTC
clone_size: many; v_call: TRBV9; j_call: TRBJ1-2; d_call: .; cdr3_length: 16; cdr3_aa: CASSAGLPTANYGYTF; cdr3_nt: TGTGCCAGCAGCGCGGGACTGCCGACTGCTAACTATGGCTACACCTTC
clone_size: .; v_call: TRBV6-5; j_call: TRBJ1-1; d_call: .; cdr3_length: 14; cdr3_aa: CASRGGLWGTEAFF; cdr3_nt: TGTGCCAGCAGAGGGGGTCTCTGGGGCACTGAAGCTTTCTTT
clone_size: .; v_call: TRBV10-1; j_call: TRBJ1-1; d_call: .; cdr3_length: 14; cdr3_aa: CASSESDMNTEAFF; cdr3_nt: TGCGCCAGCAGTGAGTCAGACATGAACACTGAAGCTTTCTTT
clone_size: .; v_call: TRBV7-2; j_call: TRBJ2-7; d_call: TRBD1; cdr3_length: 14; cdr3_aa: CASSFGDRAYEQYF; cdr3_nt: TGTGCCAGCAGCTTTGGGGACAGGGCCTACGAGCAGTACTTC
clone_size: .; v_call: TRBV20-1; j_call: TRBJ2-1; d_call: TRBD2; cdr3_length: 14; cdr3_aa: CSARIGGRGGEQFF; cdr3_nt: TGCAGTGCTAGGATCGGCGGGAGAGGTGGAGAGCAGTTCTTC
clone_size: .; v_call: TRBV7-2; j_call: TRBJ2-1; d_call: .; cdr3_length: 13; cdr3_aa: CASSPYRNNEQFF; cdr3_nt: TGTGCCAGCAGCCCTTACCGAAACAATGAGCAGTTCTTC
clone_size: once; v_call: TRBV7-9; j_call: TRBJ2-5; d_call: .; cdr3_length: 15; cdr3_aa: CASSLPWSSEETQYF; cdr3_nt: TGTGCCAGCAGCCTGCCCTGGTCCTCCGAAGAGACCCAGTACTTC
clone_size: .; v_call: TRBV5-1; j_call: TRBJ2-2; d_call: TRBD1; cdr3_length: 15; cdr3_aa: CASSSGTGDTGELFF; cdr3_nt: TGCGCCAGCAGCTCCGGGACAGGGGACACCGGGGAGCTGTTTTTT
clone_size: .; v_call: TRBV10-3; j_call: TRBJ2-1; d_call: .; cdr3_length: 16; cdr3_aa: CAISDPISGPVNEQFF; cdr3_nt: TGTGCCATCAGTGACCCCATTTCGGGCCCCGTCAATGAGCAGTTCTTC
clone_size: many; v_call: TRBV24-1; j_call: TRBJ2-5; d_call: TRBD2; cdr3_length: 18; cdr3_aa: CATSDSIAPSGKWETQYF; cdr3_nt: TGTGCCACCAGTGATTCCATAGCGCCTAGCGGGAAGTGGGAGACCCAGTACTTC
clone_size: many; v_call: TRBV29-1; j_call: TRBJ2-2; d_call: .; cdr3_length: 11; cdr3_aa: CSVLVTGELFF; cdr3_nt: TGCAGCGTTTTAGTCACCGGGGAGCTGTTTTTT
clone_size: .; v_call: TRBV7-8; j_call: TRBJ2-7; d_call: .; cdr3_length: 12; cdr3_aa: CASSRGGSEQYF; cdr3_nt: TGCGCCAGCAGCAGGGGAGGAAGCGAGCAGTACTTC
clone_size: many; v_call: TRBV29-1; j_call: TRBJ2-3; d_call: .; cdr3_length: 11; cdr3_aa: CSVERSDTQYF; cdr3_nt: TGCAGCGTTGAAAGGTCAGATACGCAGTATTTT
clone_size: .; v_call: TRBV12-3/TRBV12-4; j_call: TRBJ2-2; d_call: TRBD1; cdr3_length: 18; cdr3_aa: CASSFLEGARLNTGELFF; cdr3_nt: TGTGCCAGCAGCTTCCTTGAGGGGGCTAGATTGAACACCGGGGAGCTGTTTTTT
clone_size: many; v_call: TRBV7-3; j_call: TRBJ1-6; d_call: .; cdr3_length: 12; cdr3_aa: CASSLFWSPLHF; cdr3_nt: TGTGCCAGCAGCTTATTCTGGTCACCCCTCCACTTT
clone_size: many; v_call: TRBV9; j_call: TRBJ2-5; d_call: TRBD2; cdr3_length: 15; cdr3_aa: CASSTGPGGQETQYF; cdr3_nt: TGTGCCAGCAGCACTGGCCCGGGGGGCCAAGAGACCCAGTACTTC
clone_size: many; v_call: TRBV7-9; j_call: TRBJ1-2; d_call: TRBD1; cdr3_length: 15; cdr3_aa: CASSLGTVTNYGYTF; cdr3_nt: TGTGCCAGCAGCTTGGGGACAGTTACTAACTATGGCTACACCTTC
clone_size: .; v_call: TRBV7-9; j_call: TRBJ1-3; d_call: .; cdr3_length: 16; cdr3_aa: CASSPSIRDIRNTIYF; cdr3_nt: TGTGCCAGCAGTCCAAGCATACGGGACATCAGAAACACCATATATTTT
clone_size: .; v_call: TRBV12-3/TRBV12-4; j_call: TRBJ2-2; d_call: TRBD2; cdr3_length: 18; cdr3_aa: CASSLVYGTRINTGELFF; cdr3_nt: TGTGCCAGCAGTTTAGTGTATGGGACTAGAATTAACACCGGGGAGCTGTTTTTT
clone_size: many; v_call: TRBV7-2; j_call: TRBJ1-5; d_call: .; cdr3_length: 15; cdr3_aa: CASSSFRGGNQPQHF; cdr3_nt: TGTGCCAGCAGCTCCTTCCGAGGCGGCAATCAGCCCCAGCATTTT
clone_size: .; v_call: TRBV7-8; j_call: TRBJ2-4; d_call: TRBD1; cdr3_length: 16; cdr3_aa: CASSFRDRAAKNIQYF; cdr3_nt: TGTGCCAGCAGCTTTCGCGACAGGGCGGCCAAAAACATTCAGTACTTC
clone_size: .; v_call: TRBV30; j_call: TRBJ1-2; d_call: TRBD1; cdr3_length: 14; cdr3_aa: CASSVQGIGYGYTF; cdr3_nt: TGTGCCAGCAGTGTACAGGGGATCGGCTATGGCTACACCTTC
clone_size: .; v_call: TRBV7-3; j_call: TRBJ2-5; d_call: .; cdr3_length: 17; cdr3_aa: CASSQESGIGNKETQYF; cdr3_nt: TGTGCCAGCAGCCAAGAATCCGGGATCGGCAATAAAGAGACCCAGTACTTC
clone_size: many; v_call: TRBV19; j_call: TRBJ1-5; d_call: TRBD1; cdr3_length: 13; cdr3_aa: CASQRDRNQPQHF; cdr3_nt: TGTGCCAGTCAAAGGGACAGGAATCAGCCCCAGCATTTT
clone_size: many; v_call: TRBV9; j_call: TRBJ2-7; d_call: TRBD2; cdr3_length: 16; cdr3_aa: CASSVAVLAGDDEQYF; cdr3_nt: TGTGCCAGCAGCGTAGCGGTATTAGCGGGAGACGACGAGCAGTACTTC